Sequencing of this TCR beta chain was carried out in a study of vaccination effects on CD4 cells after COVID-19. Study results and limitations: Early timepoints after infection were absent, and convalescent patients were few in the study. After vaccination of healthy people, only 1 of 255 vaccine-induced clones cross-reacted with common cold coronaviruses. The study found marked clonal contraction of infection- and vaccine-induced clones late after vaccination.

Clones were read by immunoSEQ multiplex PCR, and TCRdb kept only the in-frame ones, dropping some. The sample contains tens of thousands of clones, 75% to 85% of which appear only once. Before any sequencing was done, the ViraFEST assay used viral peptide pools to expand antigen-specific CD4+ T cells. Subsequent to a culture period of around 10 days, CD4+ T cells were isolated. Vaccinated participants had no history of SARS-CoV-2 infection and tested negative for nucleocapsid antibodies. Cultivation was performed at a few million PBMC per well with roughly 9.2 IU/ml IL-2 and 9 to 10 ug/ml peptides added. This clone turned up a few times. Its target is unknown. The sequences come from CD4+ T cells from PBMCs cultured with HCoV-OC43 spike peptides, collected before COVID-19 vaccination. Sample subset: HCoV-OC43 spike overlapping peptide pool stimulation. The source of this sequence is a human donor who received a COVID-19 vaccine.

CDR3 DNA sequence: TGTGCCAGCAGTGACTCGAGGAGGCCCCCAACATCGGGGGACAATCAGCCCCAGCATTTT. Protein product: CASSDSRRPPTSGDNQPQHF. The J gene is TRBJ1-5, the V gene TRBV6-4, with D perhaps TRBD1 (5 bases). V was clipped by 0 bases and J by 3 bases, with 24 bases between them. Germline V gene sequence: CDR1 MRHNA, CDR2 SNTAGT. This CDR3 is built from 20 residues.